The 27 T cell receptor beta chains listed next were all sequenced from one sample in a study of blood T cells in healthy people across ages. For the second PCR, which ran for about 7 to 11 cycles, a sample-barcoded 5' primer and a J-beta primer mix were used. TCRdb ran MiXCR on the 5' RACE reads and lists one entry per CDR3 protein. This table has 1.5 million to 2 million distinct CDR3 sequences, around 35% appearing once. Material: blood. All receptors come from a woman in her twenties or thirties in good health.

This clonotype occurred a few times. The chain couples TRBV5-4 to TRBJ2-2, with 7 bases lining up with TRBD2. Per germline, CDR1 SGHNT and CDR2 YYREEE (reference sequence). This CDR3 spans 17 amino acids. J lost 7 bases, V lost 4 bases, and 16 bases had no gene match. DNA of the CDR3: TGTGCCAGCAGCGCCCGGACCCCGGGGGGTAGCATCGGGGAGCTGTTTTTT. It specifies CASSARTPGGSIGELFF.

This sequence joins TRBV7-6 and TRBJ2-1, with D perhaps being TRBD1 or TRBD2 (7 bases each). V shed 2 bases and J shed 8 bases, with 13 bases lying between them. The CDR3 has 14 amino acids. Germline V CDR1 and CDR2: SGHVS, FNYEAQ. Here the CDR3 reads CASSLRQGGDEQFF. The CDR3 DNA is TGTGCCAGCAGCTTAAGACAGGGAGGGGATGAGCAGTTCTTC. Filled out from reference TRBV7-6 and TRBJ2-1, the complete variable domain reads GAGVSQSPRYKVTKRGQDVALRCDPISGHVSLYWYRQALGQGPEFLTYFNYEAQQDKSGLPNDRFSAERPEGSISTLTIQRTEQRDSAMYRCASSLRQGGDEQFFGPGTRLTVL.

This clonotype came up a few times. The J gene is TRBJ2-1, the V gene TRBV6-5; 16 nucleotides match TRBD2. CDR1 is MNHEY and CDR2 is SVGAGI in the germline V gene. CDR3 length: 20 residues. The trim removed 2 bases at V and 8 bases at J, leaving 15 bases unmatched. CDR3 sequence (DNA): TGTGCCAGCAGTTACGGACCGGGACTAGCGGGAGGGCCCCTGGAGGATGAGCAGTTCTTC. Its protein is CASSYGPGLAGGPLEDEQFF.

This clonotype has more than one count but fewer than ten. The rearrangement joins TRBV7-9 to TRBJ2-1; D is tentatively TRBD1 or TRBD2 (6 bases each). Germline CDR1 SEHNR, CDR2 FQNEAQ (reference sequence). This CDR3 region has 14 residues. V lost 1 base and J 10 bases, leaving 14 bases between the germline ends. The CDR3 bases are TGTGCCAGCAGCTTAGTGAGGGGGGACCCCGAGCAGTTCTTC. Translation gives CASSLVRGDPEQFF.

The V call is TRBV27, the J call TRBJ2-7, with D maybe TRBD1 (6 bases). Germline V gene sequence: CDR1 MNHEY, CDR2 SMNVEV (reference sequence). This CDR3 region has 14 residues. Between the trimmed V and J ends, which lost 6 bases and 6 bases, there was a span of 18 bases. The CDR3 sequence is CASSPKSRGREQYF. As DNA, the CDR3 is TGTGCCAGCAGCCCGAAGAGCAGGGGTCGCGAGCAGTACTTC.

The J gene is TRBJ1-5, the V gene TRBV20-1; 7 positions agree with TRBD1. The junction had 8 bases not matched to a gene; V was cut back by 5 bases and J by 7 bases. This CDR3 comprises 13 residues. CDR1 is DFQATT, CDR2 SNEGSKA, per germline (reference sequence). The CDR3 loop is CSAVQGGGQPQHF. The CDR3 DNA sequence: TGCAGTGCTGTCCAGGGAGGGGGCCAGCCCCAGCATTTT.

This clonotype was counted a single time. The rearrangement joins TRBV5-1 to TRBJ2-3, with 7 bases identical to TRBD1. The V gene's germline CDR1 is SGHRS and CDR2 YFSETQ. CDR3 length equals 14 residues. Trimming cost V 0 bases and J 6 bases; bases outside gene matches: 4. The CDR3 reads CASSLVTGVDTQYF. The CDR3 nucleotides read TGCGCCAGCAGCTTGGTAACAGGGGTTGATACGCAGTATTTT.

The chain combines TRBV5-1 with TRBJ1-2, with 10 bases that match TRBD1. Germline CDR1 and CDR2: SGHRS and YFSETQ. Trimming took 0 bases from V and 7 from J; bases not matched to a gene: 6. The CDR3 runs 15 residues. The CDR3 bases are TGCGCCAGCAGCTTGGTGGACAGGGGGAGGAGTGGCTACACCTTC. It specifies CASSLVDRGRSGYTF.

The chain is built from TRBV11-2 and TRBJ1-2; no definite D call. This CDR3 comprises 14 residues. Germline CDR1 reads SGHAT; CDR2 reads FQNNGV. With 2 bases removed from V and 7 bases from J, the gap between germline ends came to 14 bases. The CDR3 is CASSLQAVIGGYTF. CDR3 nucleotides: TGTGCCAGCAGCTTACAGGCCGTAATCGGTGGCTACACCTTC.

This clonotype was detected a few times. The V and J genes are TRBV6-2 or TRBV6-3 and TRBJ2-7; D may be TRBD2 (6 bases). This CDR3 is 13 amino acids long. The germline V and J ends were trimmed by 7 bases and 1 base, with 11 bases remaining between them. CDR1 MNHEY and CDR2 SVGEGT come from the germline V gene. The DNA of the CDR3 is TGTGCCAGCACCAGGGACTTTTCCTACGAGCAGTACTTC. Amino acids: CASTRDFSYEQYF.

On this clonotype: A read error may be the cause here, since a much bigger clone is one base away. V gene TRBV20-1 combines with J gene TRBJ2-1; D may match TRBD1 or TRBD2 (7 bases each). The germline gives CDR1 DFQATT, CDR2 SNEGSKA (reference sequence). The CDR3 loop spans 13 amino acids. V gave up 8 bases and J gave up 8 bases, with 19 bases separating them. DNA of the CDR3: TGCAGTATGGGAGGGGGCGGGTCCGATGAGCAGTTCTTC. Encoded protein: CSMGGGGSDEQFF.

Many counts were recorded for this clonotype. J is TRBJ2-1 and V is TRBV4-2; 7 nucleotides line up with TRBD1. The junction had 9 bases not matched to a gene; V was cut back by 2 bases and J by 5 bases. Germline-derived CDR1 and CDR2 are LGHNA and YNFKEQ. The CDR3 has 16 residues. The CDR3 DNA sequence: TGTGCCAGCAGCCAAAAACCGGGACAGCCCAACAATGAGCAGTTCTTC. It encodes CASSQKPGQPNNEQFF.

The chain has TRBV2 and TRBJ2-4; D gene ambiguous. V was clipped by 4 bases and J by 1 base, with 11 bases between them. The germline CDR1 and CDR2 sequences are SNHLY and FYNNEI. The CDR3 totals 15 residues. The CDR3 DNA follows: TGTGCCAGCAGTGGACGTTTGGTGGCCAAAAACATTCAGTACTTC. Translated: CASSGRLVAKNIQYF. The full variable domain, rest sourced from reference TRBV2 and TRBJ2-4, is EPEVTQTPSHQVTQMGQEVILRCVPISNHLYFYWYRQILGQKVEFLVSFYNNEISEKSEIFDDQFSVERPDGSNFTLKIRSTKLEDSAMYFCASSGRLVAKNIQYFGAGTRLSVL.

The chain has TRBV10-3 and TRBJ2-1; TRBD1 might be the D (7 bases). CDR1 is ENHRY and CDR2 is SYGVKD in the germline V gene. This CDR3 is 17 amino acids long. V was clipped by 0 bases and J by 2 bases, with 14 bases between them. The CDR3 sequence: CAISESGRGDPYNEQFF. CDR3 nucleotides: TGTGCCATCAGTGAGTCTGGCAGGGGGGACCCCTACAATGAGCAGTTCTTC.

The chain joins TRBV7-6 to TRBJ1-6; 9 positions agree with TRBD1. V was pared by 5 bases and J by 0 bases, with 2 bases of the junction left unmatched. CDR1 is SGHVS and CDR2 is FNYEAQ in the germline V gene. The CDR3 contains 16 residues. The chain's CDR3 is CASSLGQGSYNSPLHF. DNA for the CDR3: TGTGCCAGCAGCCTGGGACAGGGCTCCTATAATTCACCCCTCCACTTT.

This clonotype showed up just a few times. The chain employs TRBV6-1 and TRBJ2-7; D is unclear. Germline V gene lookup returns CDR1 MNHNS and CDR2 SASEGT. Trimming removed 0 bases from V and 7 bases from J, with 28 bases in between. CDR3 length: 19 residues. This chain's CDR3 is CASSEALFSDSMSYLEQYF. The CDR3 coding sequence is TGTGCCAGCAGTGAAGCCCTCTTCTCTGACTCAATGAGCTACTTAGAGCAGTACTTC.

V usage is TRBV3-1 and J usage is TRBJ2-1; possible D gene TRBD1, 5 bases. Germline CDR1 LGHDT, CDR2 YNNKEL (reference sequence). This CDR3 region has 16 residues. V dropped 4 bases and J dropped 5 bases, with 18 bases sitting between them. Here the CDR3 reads CASSLRVGPSNNEQFF. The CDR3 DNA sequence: TGTGCCAGCAGCCTCAGGGTGGGTCCATCAAACAATGAGCAGTTCTTC.

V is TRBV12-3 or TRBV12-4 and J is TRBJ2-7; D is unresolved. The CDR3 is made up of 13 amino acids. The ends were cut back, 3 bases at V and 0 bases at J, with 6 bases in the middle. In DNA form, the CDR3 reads TGTGCCAGCAGTTTTGCAATCTCCTACGAGCAGTACTTC. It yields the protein CASSFAISYEQYF.

DNA for the CDR3: TGCAGTGCTAGGCGGTCAAGGGGCTTGGGGCCTCGCCTGAGAAACTACAATGAGCAGTTCTTC. Its protein product is CSARRSRGLGPRLRNYNEQFF. The genes are TRBV20-1 and TRBJ2-1; a weak D match, TRBD1 (5 bases). Trimming shortened V by 3 bases and J by 3 bases, and 33 bases separated the two germline ends. Germline values: CDR1 DFQATT, CDR2 SNEGSKA (reference sequence). The CDR3 runs to 21 residues.

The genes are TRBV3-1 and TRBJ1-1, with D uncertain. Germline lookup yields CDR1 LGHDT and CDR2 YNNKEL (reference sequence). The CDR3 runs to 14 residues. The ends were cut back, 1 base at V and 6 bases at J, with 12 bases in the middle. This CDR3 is CASSQAGSTSEAFF. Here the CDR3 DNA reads TGTGCCAGCAGCCAAGCGGGTAGTACATCTGAAGCTTTCTTT.

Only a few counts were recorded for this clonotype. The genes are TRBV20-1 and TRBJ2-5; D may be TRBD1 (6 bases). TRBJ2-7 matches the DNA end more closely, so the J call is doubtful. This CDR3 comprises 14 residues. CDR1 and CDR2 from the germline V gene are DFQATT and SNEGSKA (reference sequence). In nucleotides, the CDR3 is TGCAGTGCTAAACTAACAGGGATAGGTTACGAGCAGTACTTC. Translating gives CSAKLTGIGYEQYF.

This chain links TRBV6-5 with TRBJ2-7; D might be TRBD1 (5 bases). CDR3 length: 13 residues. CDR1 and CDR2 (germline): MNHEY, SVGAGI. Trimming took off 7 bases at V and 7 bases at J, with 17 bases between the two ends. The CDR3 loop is CASTNRQCGEQYF. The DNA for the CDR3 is TGTGCCAGCACTAACAGACAGTGTGGTGAGCAGTACTTC.

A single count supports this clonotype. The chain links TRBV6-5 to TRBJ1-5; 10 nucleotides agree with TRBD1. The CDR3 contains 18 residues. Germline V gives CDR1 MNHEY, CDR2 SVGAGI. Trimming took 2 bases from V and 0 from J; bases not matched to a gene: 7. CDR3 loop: CASSYPRTGGGSNQPQHF. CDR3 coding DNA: TGTGCCAGCAGTTACCCCCGGACAGGGGGAGGTAGCAATCAGCCCCAGCATTTT.

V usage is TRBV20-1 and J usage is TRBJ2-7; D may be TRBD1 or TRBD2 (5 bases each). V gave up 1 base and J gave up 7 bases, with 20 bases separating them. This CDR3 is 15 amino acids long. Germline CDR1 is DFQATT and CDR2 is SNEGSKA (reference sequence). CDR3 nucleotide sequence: TGCAGTGCTAGAGGCCTCTGGCGGCTCGAGGGGGAGCAGTACTTC. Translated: CSARGLWRLEGEQYF.

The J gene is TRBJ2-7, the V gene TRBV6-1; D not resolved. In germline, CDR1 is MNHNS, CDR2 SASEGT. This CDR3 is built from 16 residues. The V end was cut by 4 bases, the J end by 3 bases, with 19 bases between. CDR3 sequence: CASSVGSFASDYEQYF. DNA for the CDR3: TGTGCCAGCAGTGTGGGTTCTTTCGCGTCAGACTACGAGCAGTACTTC.

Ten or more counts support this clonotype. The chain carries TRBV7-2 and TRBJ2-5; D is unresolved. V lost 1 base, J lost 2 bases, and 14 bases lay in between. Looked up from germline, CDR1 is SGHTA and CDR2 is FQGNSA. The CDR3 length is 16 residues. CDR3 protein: CASSLVFDSSQETQYF. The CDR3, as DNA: TGTGCCAGCAGCTTAGTGTTCGACTCTTCTCAAGAGACCCAGTACTTC.

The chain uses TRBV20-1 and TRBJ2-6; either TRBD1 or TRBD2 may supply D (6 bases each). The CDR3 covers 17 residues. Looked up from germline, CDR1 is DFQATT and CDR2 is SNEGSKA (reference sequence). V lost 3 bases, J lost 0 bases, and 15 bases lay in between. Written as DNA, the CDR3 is TGCAGTGCTAGGGACGGGGGCACTTCCTCTGGGGCCAACGTCCTGACTTTC. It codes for CSARDGGTSSGANVLTF.